This T cell receptor (beta chain) was captured in a study of shared clonotypes between healthy human individuals (TCRdb year 2020). Concerning the study at large: The cohort included a few men and a couple of women between 18 and 49 years of age. For each donor, CD4 naive and CD4 memory were each run on three plates, CD8 naive on two plates, and CD8 memory on one plate. To estimate repertoire size and how much clonotype sharing occurs between individuals, the study deeply sequenced the blood TCR repertoires of roughly 5 healthy adults. Different laboratories and diverse techniques were used to prepare libraries and sequence TCR repertoires, to increase sequencing depth and limit assay-specific biases. Each donor's leukapheresis produced roughly between roughly 0.85 and 10 billion PBMCs. General conclusions and limits of the study: Across four donors, roughly 5.1% of naive CD4, roughly 3.8% of naive CD8, roughly 2.3% of memory CD4, and approximately 0.4% of memory CD8 clonotypes were shared. Based on pairwise subsampling, the degree of clonotype sharing among donors was expected to be affected by sequencing depth. Sampling was restricted to blood, and TCR repertoires in tissue are likely to differ from TCR repertoires in blood. Even with the large sequencing depth, rarefaction of the sorted-subset datasets indicated that sequencing was incomplete. The genetic and exposure-history diversity represented was limited by the small number of donors. Naive subsets generally had larger estimated clonotype richness than memory subsets. Compared with non-shared clonotypes, clonotypes shared by all four sorted-subset donors had higher generation probabilities.

Using the deep immunoSEQ assay, multiplex PCR amplified TCR CDR3 regions from genomic DNA. Extracted genomic DNA from each cell subset was distributed evenly across all wells of several immunoSEQ 96-well plates, and each plate was treated as a replicate. Each replicate PCR for sorted subsets received roughly 0.2 ug genomic DNA, equal to roughly 29,000 T cell genomes. The purified libraries were quantified using a Qubit 3.0 fluorometer, sized with a Bioanalyzer 2100, and then quantified again using the KAPA Library Quantification kit. Each immunoSEQ 96-well plate was sequenced on its own single-read 150-cycle Illumina NextSeq 550 flow cell. Concerning the study's data processing: The immunoSEQ output contained only junctional sequences without quality scores, so filtering could not match that applied to full-length reads. Sequences were annotated with PyIR, a Python wrapper for IgBLAST v1.9, using IMGT germline references to assign V/J genes and CDR3. Reads were removed for weak V/J assignments (E-value above 1e-6), missing CDR3, stop codons, out-of-frame junctions, or ambiguous translated residues. V3J clonotypes were defined as sequences sharing the same inferred V gene, J gene, and CDR3 amino acid sequence. Percentage overlap between repertoires was calculated by dividing the number of shared unique clonotypes by the size of the smaller repertoire. RTK rarefaction, the Chao1 estimator, and Recon v2.1 estimates of unobserved clonotypes were used to assess repertoire richness. For all TCRbeta clonotypes obtained by the gDNA method from several donors, generation probabilities were computed with OLGA. The table was pulled from immuneACCESS by TCRdb, which kept in-frame rearrangements only. Such tables lose some clones; where checked, under half of the loss comes from unresolved V genes, and the rest has no known cause. V, J and clone size derive from that table, while D and trimming were established from the DNA sequence. The sample table contains approximately 350,000 clones; only one count was recorded for approximately 96% of them. Of the sample, about 0.32% is held by the ten largest clones.

Clipping removes 4 bases from V and 7 bases from J, with 11 as the unmatched junction base count. There are 16 amino acids in the CDR3, from cysteine to phenylalanine inclusive. The sequence is cut down to CDR3 DNA, 48 bases in frame from base 1. CDR1 and CDR2 are read off the germline V gene as SGHTA and FQGNSA. The donors were healthy, HIV-negative adults with no recently reported acute infections or vaccinations. Only Caucasian adults living in Nashville, Tennessee, USA were represented among the donors. CD8 memory samples combined magnetically selected CD45RO+ cells with CCR7-negative CD45RA+ effector memory (TemRA) cells. Blood was obtained by leukapheresis, after which PBMCs were separated by Ficoll-Histopaque density gradient centrifugation and cryopreserved in liquid nitrogen vapor phase. Analytical flow cytometry was used to check the purity and quantity of each magnetically sorted T cell population. From each sorted fraction, genomic DNA was isolated and quantified by UV absorbance on a Nanodrop 2000c.

Concerning this clone itself: It lacks a known antigen. No clone much larger than this one lies a single base away; base qualities are absent.

What was sequenced was memory CD8+ T cells sorted from blood. The cell subset or site tag for this specimen amounts to: CD45RO+ cells pooled with CCR7-negative TemRA cells. Rearrangement joined TRBV7-2 to TRBJ2-2, with 8 bases matching TRBD2. This receptor was obtained from a man aged 25 to 40 in good health. The base sequence is TGTGCCAGCAGCTCGCCCAGCGGGAGAAGTGGCGGGGAGCTGTTTTTT. Translation gives CASSSPSGRSGGELFF. With the portions outside the CDR3 filled from the reference TRBV7-2 and TRBJ2-2 genes, the complete variable region becomes GAGVSQSPSNKVTEKGKDVELRCDPISGHTALYWYRQSLGQGLEFLIYFQGNSAPDKSGLPSDRFSAERTGGSVSTLTIQRTQQEDSAVYLCASSSPSGRSGGELFFGEGSRLTVL.